This TCR beta chain stems from a study of read filtering for tumor transcriptome and immune sequencing. The wider study: IR-seq gave about 3.5 to 11 million TCR reads per sample; RNA-seq gave roughly 80 to 1,300. The study, taken as a whole, reports: IR-seq captured clonotypes deeper and more reliably than RNA-seq.

From 400 to 450 ng of RNA, a library with molecular barcoded alpha/delta and beta/gamma adaptors was made. MiXCR was run by TCRdb on the reads, yielding one entry per CDR3 protein. This table holds about 25,000 distinct CDR3 sequences, 22% found once. Every patient had bone marrow sampled while the disease was active. The CDR3 runs 17 residues. Germline V gene data show CDR1 as DFQATT and CDR2 as SNEGSKA (reference sequence). V dropped 1 base and J dropped 6; count of bases not matched to a gene: 15. This clonotype showed up many times. What it binds is not known. The rearrangement joins TRBV20-1 to TRBJ2-1; 7 bases line up with TRBD2. Sequencing was performed on a population of CD138-negative cells sorted from bone marrow. The TCR sequence derives from a donor aged 40 or older with multiple myeloma. This CDR3 reads CSARGPSGVSLGNEQFF. For the CDR3, the DNA is TGCAGTGCTAGAGGCCCCAGCGGGGTCTCTCTGGGCAATGAGCAGTTCTTC.